These 11 T cell receptor beta chains share one sample of origin, sequenced in a study of T-cell memory formation after mild COVID-19. TCRdb recomputed calls from the 5' RACE reads with MiXCR, one row per CDR3 protein. Among a few hundred thousand distinct CDR3 sequences, roughly a tenth were seen once, and the ten largest hold roughly 21%. The sequenced material came from PBMCs or a T cell subset sorted from them (not recorded which). The receptors were gathered from a man between 18 and 35 years old who had mild COVID-19 (a few samples of this study predate the infection). Cell type and time point are not known.

The rearrangement links TRBV5-1 to TRBJ2-7; D possibly corresponds to TRBD1 (5 bases). The CDR3 extends over 16 amino acids. Germline assignment: CDR1 SGHRS and CDR2 YFSETQ. V gave up 2 bases and J gave up 4 bases, with 19 bases separating them. The CDR3 spells CASSLLPGQGNYEQYF. The DNA of the CDR3 is TGCGCCAGCAGCTTATTACCTGGGCAGGGCAATTACGAGCAGTACTTC. The variable domain in full, completed from reference TRBV5-1 and TRBJ2-7, reads KAGVTQTPRYLIKTRGQQVTLSCSPISGHRSVSWYQQTPGQGLQFLFEYFSETQRNKGNFPGRFSGRQFSNSRSEMNVSTLELGDSALYLCASSLLPGQGNYEQYFGPGTRLTVT.

The table lists this clonotype with many counts. This sequence joins TRBV6-6 and TRBJ2-5; D possibly matches TRBD1 or TRBD2 (5 bases each). Per the germline V gene, CDR1 is MNHNY and CDR2 is SVGAGI (reference sequence). V was pared by 7 bases and J by 4 bases, with 7 bases between. CDR3 length: 11 residues. The DNA of the CDR3 is TGTGCCAGCATGAGGGGAGAGACCCAGTACTTC. Translation: CASMRGETQYF.

This clonotype was counted between two and nine times. The chain joins TRBV12-3 or TRBV12-4 to TRBJ2-1, with D perhaps matching TRBD1 (5 bases). The CDR3 loop spans 15 amino acids. Trimming stripped 5 bases from V and 4 bases from J, with 15 bases between. The CDR3 DNA reads TGTGCCAGCAGTAAACGACAGACCGGATACAATGAGCAGTTCTTC. Translating it yields CASSKRQTGYNEQFF.

In its sample, this clonotype was seen many times. The J gene is TRBJ1-4, the V gene TRBV29-1, with D uncertain. Germline CDR1 reads SQVTM; CDR2 reads ANQGSEA. The CDR3 is 11 residues long. V gave up 5 bases and J gave up 8 bases, with 9 bases separating them. CDR3 in DNA: TGCAGCGTTTTAAGTGAGGAAAAACTGTTTTTT. It translates to CSVLSEEKLFF.

The sample holds many counts of this clonotype. The chain uses TRBV7-2 and TRBJ2-3; D is undetermined. The germline CDR1 and CDR2 sequences are SGHTA and FQGNSA. The CDR3 loop spans 13 amino acids. V was cut by 5 bases and J by 4 bases, with 10 bases left in between. The CDR3 region is CASSHSRPDTQYF. CDR3 coding DNA: TGTGCCAGCAGCCACAGCAGGCCAGATACGCAGTATTTT.

This rearrangement joins TRBV23-1 to TRBJ1-1; D not resolved. TRBV23-1 is assigned to the ORF class and has an uncertain function. Trimming removed 4 bases at V and 2 bases at J, with 11 bases between. The CDR3 loop spans 14 amino acids. The CDR3 coding sequence is TGCGCCAGCAGTCCCGACGTCCCAAACACTGAAGCTTTCTTT. Translated, it gives CASSPDVPNTEAFF.

This clonotype was counted many times. This chain uses TRBV29-1 with TRBJ2-5, with 8 bases that match TRBD2. The CDR3 spans 13 residues. Trimming removed 5 bases from V and 4 bases from J; junction bases left unmatched: 6. Germline-derived CDR1 and CDR2 are SQVTM and ANQGSEA. The CDR3 sequence: CSVHGGAGETQYF. The CDR3, as DNA: TGCAGCGTTCACGGGGGGGCAGGAGAGACCCAGTACTTC.

The chain is built from TRBV19 and TRBJ1-5, with D uncertain. The CDR3 runs 13 residues. Trimming took 10 bases from V and 7 from J, leaving 17 bases between them. The germline V gene encodes CDR1 LNHDA and CDR2 SQIVND (reference sequence). The chain's CDR3 is CATAVVGGQPQHF. Written as DNA, the CDR3 is TGTGCCACCGCGGTGGTGGGAGGGCAGCCCCAGCATTTT.

The CDR3 protein is CASSDYGQGASGNTIYF. The CDR3 nucleotides are TGCGCCAGCAGTGACTACGGACAGGGGGCCTCCGGAAACACCATATATTTT. This sequence joins TRBV10-1 and TRBJ1-3, with TRBD1 matching over 11 bases. V was clipped by 3 bases and J by 4 bases; unmatched bases: 8. The CDR3 is made up of 17 amino acids. The germline gives CDR1 WNHNN, CDR2 SYGVQD (reference sequence).

This clonotype was recorded many times. The gene calls are TRBV5-1 and TRBJ2-3, with TRBD1 matching over 9 bases. V shed 3 bases, J shed 3 bases, and the junction held 5 bases outside the gene matches. The CDR3 totals 15 residues. Germline assignment: CDR1 SGHRS and CDR2 YFSETQ. CDR3 amino acids: CASSSGQGKTDTQYF. The DNA for the CDR3 is TGCGCCAGCAGCTCGGGACAGGGAAAAACAGATACGCAGTATTTT.

The CDR3 here is CASSPGVGKTQYF. In DNA form, the CDR3 reads TGTGCCAGCAGCCCGGGGGTCGGGAAGACCCAGTACTTC. The chain joins TRBV7-2 to TRBJ2-5; maybe TRBD2 (6 bases). The length of the CDR3 is 13 residues. The V gene lost 5 bases and the J gene lost 6 bases, with 13 bases spanning the gap. Looked up from germline, CDR1 is SGHTA and CDR2 is FQGNSA. Looking up the rest from reference TRBV7-2 and TRBJ2-5 gives the full variable domain: GAGVSQSPSNKVTEKGKDVELRCDPISGHTALYWYRQSLGQGLEFLIYFQGNSAPDKSGLPSDRFSAERTGGSVSTLTIQRTQQEDSAVYLCASSPGVGKTQYFGPGTRLLVL.